These 2 T cell receptor beta chains were all obtained from the same sample, sequenced in a study of neurological immune-mediated disorders (dated by TCRdb to about 2019). Libraries were constructed by 5' RACE. The data were produced on an Illumina HiSeq 2500. Clones were called with MiXCR by TCRdb after fastp trimmed the public reads at Q25, and only in-frame beta chains were retained. Rows matching on CDR3 protein sequence are summarized as one entry with the most common DNA and genes. Counted in this sample were under 80,000 distinct CDR3 sequences; 4% to 6% of them appeared once. Of the sample, less than 3.5% is held by the ten largest clones. The source material was PBMCs. These receptors were collected from a young woman with multiple sclerosis.

Many counts were recorded for this clonotype. V usage is TRBV20-1 and J usage is TRBJ1-6; D is unclear. Trimming stripped 1 base from V and 10 bases from J, with 11 bases between. Germline-derived CDR1 and CDR2 are DFQATT and SNEGSKA (reference sequence). The CDR3 contains 13 residues. CDR3 loop: CSARVALRSPLHF. CDR3 bases: TGCAGTGCTAGAGTGGCTCTCCGGTCACCCCTCCACTTT.

This clonotype was detected many times. This chain connects TRBV13 to TRBJ1-3; a weak D match, TRBD1 (6 bases). Trimming pared 5 bases from V and 0 bases from J, leaving 11 bases between. CDR3 size: 15 residues. Germline CDR1 reads PRHDT; CDR2 reads FYEKMQ (reference sequence). Here the CDR3 DNA reads TGTGCCAGCAGCGTAAAGACAGGCTCTGGAAACACCATATATTTT. This translates into CASSVKTGSGNTIYF.